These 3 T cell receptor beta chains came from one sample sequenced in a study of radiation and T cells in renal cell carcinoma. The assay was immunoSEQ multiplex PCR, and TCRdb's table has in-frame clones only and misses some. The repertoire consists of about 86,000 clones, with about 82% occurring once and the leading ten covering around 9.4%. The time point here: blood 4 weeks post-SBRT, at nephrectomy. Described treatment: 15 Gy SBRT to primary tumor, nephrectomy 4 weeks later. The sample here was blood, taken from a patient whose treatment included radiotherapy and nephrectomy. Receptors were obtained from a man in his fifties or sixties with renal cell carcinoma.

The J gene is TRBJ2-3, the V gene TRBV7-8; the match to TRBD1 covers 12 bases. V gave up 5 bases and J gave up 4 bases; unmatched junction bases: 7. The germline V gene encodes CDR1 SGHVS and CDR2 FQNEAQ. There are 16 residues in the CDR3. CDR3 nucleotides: TGTGCCAGCAGCGAACGGGACAGGGGGCTCGCAGATACGCAGTATTTT. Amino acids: CASSERDRGLADTQYF.

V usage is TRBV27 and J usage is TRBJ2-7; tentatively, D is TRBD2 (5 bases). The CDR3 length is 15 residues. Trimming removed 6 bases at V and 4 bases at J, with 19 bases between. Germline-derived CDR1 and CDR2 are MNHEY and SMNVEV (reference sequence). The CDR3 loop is CASRTRSGIAYEQYF. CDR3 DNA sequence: TGTGCCAGCAGGACTCGATCCGGGATTGCATACGAGCAGTACTTC.

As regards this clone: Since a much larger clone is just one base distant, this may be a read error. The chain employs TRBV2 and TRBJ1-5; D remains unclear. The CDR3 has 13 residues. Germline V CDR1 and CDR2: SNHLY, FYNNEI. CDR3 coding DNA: TGTGCCGGCAGCAACTGGGCCAATCAGCCCCAGCATTTT. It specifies CAGSNWANQPQHF.